This is a list of T cell receptor beta chains from one sample in a study of monozygotic twins with inflammatory bowel disease. TCRdb reprocessed the 5' RACE reads, keeping one entry per CDR3 protein, no DNA. Listed are about 160,000 distinct CDR3 sequences; under 3.5% falls within the top ten. Sample: blood. These receptors were obtained from a human donor with ulcerative colitis or Crohn's disease, or a healthy co-twin of an affected twin (not recorded which). CDR3s include the opening cysteine and the closing phenylalanine or tryptophan. The order of the fields is CDR3 protein, V gene, J gene.

CASSTDRTYGYTF,TRBV19,TRBJ1-2
CAWSVGFSGSADTQYF,TRBV30,TRBJ2-3
CASSYEAGLAGELFF,TRBV6-5,TRBJ2-2
CASSLTDNQPQHF,TRBV12-3/TRBV12-4,TRBJ1-5
CASSLGSGGGYEQYF,TRBV7-3,TRBJ2-7
CSAKDFIAGGLIPYNEQFF,TRBV20-1,TRBJ2-1
CASSEAGFDTQYF,TRBV2,TRBJ2-3
CSAPSPGATQYF,TRBV20-1,TRBJ2-5
CASSLALGSSYEQYF,TRBV12-3/TRBV12-4,TRBJ2-7
CASSLLVEQFF,TRBV28,TRBJ2-1
CASSTSGRAGEQFF,TRBV18,TRBJ2-1
CASSSHREGDQYF,TRBV7-2,TRBJ2-5
CATSRSRQAINEKLFF,TRBV15,TRBJ1-4
CASSVRLAAPGEQYF,TRBV6-1,TRBJ2-7